What follows are 28 T cell receptor beta chains derived from one specimen sequenced in a study of cytomegalovirus exposure and HLA in healthy donors (dated by TCRdb to the late 2010s). Library generation was performed with the immunoSEQ multiplex PCR assay. For the multiplex PCR, a mixture combining 60 forward primers for TCR Vbeta segments and 13 reverse primers for TCR Jbeta segments was used. The immuneACCESS repertoire file appears here via TCRdb, limited to in-frame rearrangements. These files lack a portion of the clones; in checked studies, under half of the deficit traces to unresolved V genes, and the cause of the others is not known. The sample table lists about 300,000 clones, 80% to 90% of them with a count of one. The leading ten clones occupy about 4% of the sample. Input material: PBMCs. The receptors shown here come from a man between 40 and 49 years old in good health and CMV-seropositive.

There are a few counts of this clone. The rearrangement uses TRBV6-5 and TRBJ1-2, with TRBD1 as a possible D gene (6 bases). Germline assignment: CDR1 MNHEY and CDR2 SVGAGI. The CDR3 has 12 residues. The germline V and J ends were trimmed by 5 bases and 5 bases, with 9 bases remaining between them. The CDR3 sequence: CASSQGPYGYTF. The CDR3 nucleotides are TGTGCCAGCAGTCAGGGGCCGTATGGCTACACCTTC.

This sequence joins TRBV5-1 and TRBJ2-7, with 9 bases fitting TRBD1. J was trimmed by 6 bases and V by 4 bases; bases with no gene match: 5. The CDR3 spans 13 residues. CDR1 is SGHRS and CDR2 is YFSETQ in the germline V gene. The DNA of the CDR3 is TGCGCCAGCAGCCTTACAGGGGGCAGCGAGCAGTACTTC. Translation: CASSLTGGSEQYF.

The rearrangement joins TRBV14 to TRBJ2-3; D perhaps matches TRBD2 (6 bases). The germline V gene encodes CDR1 SGHDN and CDR2 FVKESK. With 4 bases removed from V and 2 bases from J, the gap between germline ends came to 16 bases. This CDR3 is 16 amino acids long. The CDR3 reads CASSRSLTDYTDTQYF. CDR3 nucleotides: TGTGCCAGCAGCCGCTCCCTGACGGACTACACAGATACGCAGTATTTT.

The gene calls are TRBV11-3 and TRBJ2-3, with 11 bases fitting TRBD2. The germline V gene encodes CDR1 SGHNT and CDR2 YENEEA. After removal of 5 bases from V and 6 bases from J, the junction contained 19 bases not matched to a gene. The CDR3 totals 19 residues. The CDR3 DNA follows: TGTGCCAGCAGCGGACGAAGATCGACTAGCGGGGATGGGGGGGATACGCAGTATTTT. Amino acids: CASSGRRSTSGDGGDTQYF.

The chain links TRBV14 to TRBJ2-3, with D perhaps TRBD1 (5 bases). The CDR3 runs to 13 residues. The germline V gene has CDR1 SGHDN and CDR2 FVKESK. Trimming removed 7 bases at V and 2 bases at J, with 10 bases between. CDR3: CASMGQVTDTQYF. CDR3 nucleotide sequence: TGTGCCAGCATGGGGCAGGTCACAGATACGCAGTATTTT.

The chain uses TRBV28 and TRBJ2-7; D possibly corresponds to TRBD1 (6 bases). Germline values: CDR1 MDHEN, CDR2 SYDVKM. The V and J ends lost 4 bases and 2 bases respectively, with 15 bases between them. The CDR3 loop spans 15 amino acids. CDR3 region: CASSSQTGFPYEQYF. The DNA for the CDR3 is TGTGCCAGCAGTTCCCAAACAGGGTTCCCCTACGAGCAGTACTTC. Full variable domain (missing parts from reference TRBV28 and TRBJ2-7): DVKVTQSSRYLVKRTGEKVFLECVQDMDHENMFWYRQDPGLGLRLIYFSYDVKMKEKGDIPEGYSVSREKKERFSLILESASTNQTSMYLCASSSQTGFPYEQYFGPGTRLTVT.

This clone was found once. The chain is built from TRBV5-6 and TRBJ2-7, with 8 bases identical to TRBD2. This CDR3 contains 16 residues. Germline lookup yields CDR1 SGHDT and CDR2 YYEEEE. J gave up 1 base and V 0 bases, and 6 bases lay outside the gene matches. CDR3 DNA sequence: TGTGCCAGCAGCTTGGTAGGGTCTAGCGGGTCCTACGAGCAGTACTTC. This gives the protein CASSLVGSSGSYEQYF.

This rearrangement joins TRBV5-6 to TRBJ2-2; 12 nucleotides line up with TRBD2. The germline V gene has CDR1 SGHDT and CDR2 YYEEEE. The length of the CDR3 is 18 residues. After removal of 3 bases from V and 6 bases from J, the junction contained 12 bases not matched to a gene. The DNA for the CDR3 is TGTGCCAGCAGCTCCACCCTACCTAGCGGGAGGGCCGCCGGGGAGCTGTTTTTT. Protein: CASSSTLPSGRAAGELFF. The full variable domain, with the rest looked up from reference TRBV5-6 and TRBJ2-2, is DAGVTQSPTHLIKTRGQQVTLRCSPKSGHDTVSWYQQALGQGPQFIFQYYEEEERQRGNFPDRFSGHQFPNYSSELNVNALLLGDSALYLCASSSTLPSGRAAGELFFGEGSRLTVL.

The gene calls are TRBV4-2 and TRBJ2-7; TRBD2 aligns across 9 bases. Germline CDR1 is LGHNA and CDR2 is YNFKEQ. V was clipped by 6 bases and J by 6 bases; unmatched bases: 9. The CDR3 extends over 14 amino acids. Here the CDR3 reads CASRPGGAGGEQYF. Here the CDR3 DNA reads TGTGCCAGCAGGCCAGGCGGAGCGGGAGGCGAGCAGTACTTC.

The table lists this clone with a count of one. The rearrangement joins TRBV29-1 to TRBJ1-2, with D perhaps matching TRBD1 (5 bases). Between the trimmed V and J ends, which lost 6 bases and 6 bases, there was a span of 14 bases. The CDR3 has 12 residues. Per germline, CDR1 SQVTM and CDR2 ANQGSEA. This CDR3 is CSVPSGKDGYTF. CDR3 coding DNA: TGCAGCGTCCCCTCAGGGAAGGATGGCTACACCTTC.

About this clone: Distinct nucleotide sequences in the sample also encode this CDR3. The J gene is TRBJ1-2, the V gene TRBV4-1; 11 nucleotides line up with TRBD1. Per germline, CDR1 MGHRA and CDR2 YSYEKL. V lost 1 base to trimming and J lost 6 bases; unmatched junction nucleotides: 4. The CDR3 totals 15 residues. The CDR3 reads CASSQGLGQGDGYTF. The DNA for the CDR3 is TGCGCCAGCAGCCAAGGGCTGGGACAGGGGGATGGCTACACCTTC.

The V and J genes are TRBV14 and TRBJ2-1; tentatively, D is TRBD1 (6 bases). The CDR3 spans 18 residues. Germline V gene sequence: CDR1 SGHDN, CDR2 FVKESK. With 0 bases removed from V and 4 bases from J, the gap between germline ends came to 19 bases. CDR3 DNA sequence: TGTGCCAGCAGCCAAGAACGGCGGTTTGGACAGTTTTACAATGAGCAGTTCTTC. Its translation is CASSQERRFGQFYNEQFF.

This chain uses TRBV19 with TRBJ2-3; 9 nucleotides align to TRBD1. The germline V gene encodes CDR1 LNHDA and CDR2 SQIVND (reference sequence). The CDR3 is 17 residues long. With V trimmed by 6 bases and J by 1 base, 11 bases remained unmatched. In DNA form, the CDR3 reads TGTGCCAGTAGGCGGATCCGGGACAGGGAAGGCACAGATACGCAGTATTTT. This gives the protein CASRRIRDREGTDTQYF.

The chain joins TRBV4-2 to TRBJ2-1, with 8 bases that match TRBD2. Germline assignment: CDR1 LGHNA and CDR2 YNFKEQ. This CDR3 is built from 17 residues. V trimming: 1 base; J trimming: 0 bases; junction bases outside the gene matches: 5. The CDR3 region has the DNA TGTGCCAGCAGCCAAGGCTCTACTAGCGGCTCCTACAATGAGCAGTTCTTC. Its translation: CASSQGSTSGSYNEQFF.

The chain uses TRBV5-1 and TRBJ2-3, with 7 bases aligning to TRBD2. Germline CDR1 reads SGHRS; CDR2 reads YFSETQ. V was pared by 0 bases and J by 2 bases, with 3 bases of the junction left unmatched. This CDR3 has 15 residues. For the CDR3, the DNA is TGCGCCAGCAGCTTGGCGGGAGGTTCCACAGATACGCAGTATTTT. It specifies CASSLAGGSTDTQYF.

The V gene is TRBV7-2, the J gene TRBJ2-1; 7 nucleotides align to TRBD2. The V segment lost 5 bases and the J segment 1 base; nucleotides outside the gene matches: 11. The CDR3 totals 17 residues. CDR1 is SGHTA and CDR2 is FQGNSA in the germline V gene. The DNA for the CDR3 is TGTGCCAGCAGCATCTCTAGTAGCGGGCGTTCCTACAATGAGCAGTTCTTC. This gives the protein CASSISSSGRSYNEQFF.

The CDR3 loop is CASSLGGEGQPQHF. The DNA for the CDR3 is TGTGCCAGCAGCTTGGGGGGTGAGGGTCAGCCCCAGCATTTT. The gene calls are TRBV5-6 and TRBJ1-5; D unclear. The V gene's germline CDR1 is SGHDT and CDR2 YYEEEE. The CDR3 consists of 14 residues. Trimming removed 0 bases from V and 6 bases from J, with 10 bases in between.

The V gene is TRBV7-9, the J gene TRBJ2-4; the match to TRBD2 covers 10 bases. The V gene's germline CDR1 is SEHNR and CDR2 FQNEAQ (reference sequence). This CDR3 has 18 residues. The trim removed 4 bases at V and 7 bases at J, leaving 16 bases unmatched. CDR3 nucleotides: TGTGCCAGCAGCTCGCATTTAGTCACTAGCGGGATTGGGAACATTCAGTACTTC. Its translation: CASSSHLVTSGIGNIQYF.

The rearrangement joins TRBV7-9 to TRBJ1-1; 8 nucleotides match TRBD1. This CDR3 is 14 amino acids long. Germline CDR1 reads SEHNR; CDR2 reads FQNEAQ (reference sequence). V lost 6 bases and J lost 1; bases outside the gene matches: 4. CDR3 in amino acids: CASRARGPNTEAFF. CDR3 DNA sequence: TGTGCCAGCAGGGCCAGGGGGCCGAACACTGAAGCTTTCTTT.

This clone was counted only a few times. The chain is built from TRBV18 and TRBJ2-5, with TRBD2 as a possible D gene (6 bases). This CDR3 is built from 14 residues. The ends were cut back, 1 base at V and 7 bases at J, with 13 bases in the middle. In germline, CDR1 is KGHSH, CDR2 LQKENI. The CDR3 DNA follows: TGTGCCAGCTCACCACGGGCAGTCGGGGGGACCCAGTACTTC. The encoded protein is CASSPRAVGGTQYF.

With respect to this clone: The junction shows a germline mismatch at one end, possibly a read error. The chain is built from TRBV11-2 and TRBJ1-1, with unresolved D. The CDR3 consists of 13 residues. Per germline, CDR1 SGHAT and CDR2 FQNNGV. Written as DNA, the CDR3 is TGTGCCGGCAGCTTAGCTAGGAGTACTGAAGCTTTCTTT. This sequence encodes CAGSLARSTEAFF.

This sequence joins TRBV4-2 and TRBJ2-2, with 8 nucleotides matching TRBD1. The CDR3 consists of 18 residues. V lost 0 bases, J lost 0 bases, and 6 bases stayed unmatched. Germline CDR1 is LGHNA and CDR2 is YNFKEQ. For the CDR3, the DNA is TGTGCCAGCAGCCAAGATCCCTCAGGGGGCGCGAACACCGGGGAGCTGTTTTTT. Its protein is CASSQDPSGGANTGELFF.

J is TRBJ2-5 and V is TRBV28; perhaps TRBD2 as D (5 bases). V was pared by 5 bases and J by 4 bases, with 14 bases between. The CDR3 is 14 residues long. Per the germline V gene, CDR1 is MDHEN and CDR2 is SYDVKM. The CDR3 DNA reads as TGTGCCAGCAGTCCTACCGGGGAAGCAGAGACCCAGTACTTC. Translated: CASSPTGEAETQYF.

The rearrangement links TRBV7-9 to TRBJ2-1, with a tentative D call TRBD2 (5 bases). Germline loops: CDR1 SEHNR, CDR2 FQNEAQ (reference sequence). Between the trimmed V and J ends, which lost 2 bases and 4 bases, there was a span of 9 bases. The length of the CDR3 is 14 residues. The CDR3 nucleotides are TGTGCCAGCAGCTTAAGTACTAGTTACAATGAGCAGTTCTTC. This encodes CASSLSTSYNEQFF.

The chain couples TRBV9 to TRBJ2-3, with TRBD2 identical over 9 bases. The ends lost 4 bases at V and 0 bases at J; junction bases unmatched: 12. This CDR3 contains 18 residues. In germline, CDR1 is SGDLS, CDR2 YYNGEE. The CDR3 DNA reads as TGTGCCAGCAGCCCCCGCCCCGGCGGGAGGGCGAGCACAGATACGCAGTATTTT. Protein: CASSPRPGGRASTDTQYF. The variable domain in full, with the rest retrieved from reference TRBV9 and TRBJ2-3, is DSGVTQTPKHLITATGQRVTLRCSPRSGDLSVYWYQQSLDQGLQFLIQYYNGEERAKGNILERFSAQQFPDLHSELNLSSLELGDSALYFCASSPRPGGRASTDTQYFGPGTRLTVL.

The chain employs TRBV5-8 and TRBJ1-4, with D hard to call. The V end was cut by 4 bases, the J end by 8 bases, with 15 bases between. Per germline, CDR1 SGHTS and CDR2 YDEGEE. The CDR3 spans 14 residues. CDR3 loop: CASSPTAYGEKLFF. CDR3 coding DNA: TGTGCCAGCAGCCCGACCGCTTACGGGGAAAAACTGTTTTTT.

The genes are TRBV19 and TRBJ2-7; 12 bases are a match to TRBD2. In germline, CDR1 is LNHDA, CDR2 SQIVND (reference sequence). The CDR3 loop spans 16 amino acids. Trimming cost V 3 bases and J 5 bases; bases outside gene matches: 8. The CDR3 DNA is TGTGCCAGTAGTATGGGACTAGCGGGCCCCTGGAACGAGCAGTACTTC. It codes for CASSMGLAGPWNEQYF.

This chain links TRBV6-4 with TRBJ2-5, with D possibly being TRBD1 (6 bases). Germline V lookup: CDR1 MRHNA, CDR2 SNTAGT. This CDR3 contains 15 residues. Trimming removed 5 bases from V and 5 bases from J, with 18 bases in between. CDR3 sequence (DNA): TGTGCCAGCAGTAACACCCACTCCAGGGGTGAGACCCAGTACTTC. This gives the protein CASSNTHSRGETQYF.